What follows is one T cell receptor beta chain and its context. Antigen specificity is unknown. Sequencing was performed with immunoSEQ multiplex PCR; in TCRdb, only in-frame clones are kept and a portion is missing. The data show roughly 2 million clones, about 95% seen once. The naive CD8 fraction comprised CD45RO-negative cells positively selected for CCR7 and excluded terminally differentiated effector memory CD45RA+ cells. These data originate in a study of shared clonotypes between healthy human individuals. The study's findings and limits: Only blood samples were collected, and tissue repertoires likely differ. Larger richness was generally estimated for naive than memory subsets. Clonotype sharing among donors was expected to depend on sequencing depth.

V shed 1 base, J shed 6 bases, and the junction held 8 bases outside the gene matches. The germline gives CDR1 SGHAT, CDR2 FQNNGV. CDR3 length: 16 amino acids. Material: naive CD8+ T cells sorted from blood. The chain carries TRBV11-2 and TRBJ1-4, with 7 bases fitting TRBD1. This sequence originates from a man aged 18 to 35 in good health. The chain's CDR3 is CASSLAPGGFDEKLFF. CDR3 in DNA: TGTGCCAGCAGCTTAGCTCCAGGGGGTTTCGATGAAAAACTGTTTTTT.